This T cell receptor beta chain derives from a study of PD-1 blockade in classical Hodgkin lymphoma. In regard to this clone: The target antigen is unknown.

The study's findings and limits: CD4+ TCR diversity, unlike CD8+, rose significantly by C4D1.

In germline, CDR1 is MGHRA, CDR2 YSYEKL. The CDR3 loop spans 18 amino acids. Losses at the gene ends were 4 bases for V and 1 base for J; bases not matched to a gene: 13. TCRdb's copy holds only in-frame clones and misses some; the assay was immunoSEQ multiplex PCR. This sample yields fewer than 95,000 clones, of which 83% are seen a single time; approximately 15% belongs to the top ten. As for time point: cycle 4 day 1 (C4D1), after six to seven weeks of nivolumab. Autologous stem cell transplantation was followed by relapse in every patient, and brentuximab vedotin exposure varied. The specimen was peripheral blood mononuclear cells (PBMCs), collected before the fourth cycle of nivolumab. The receptor's source is a human donor with classical Hodgkin lymphoma. This chain joins TRBV4-1 and TRBJ2-4; 7 bases are shared with TRBD2. CDR3 bases: TGCGCCAGCAGCCCCTCTCCGGCGGGGGTTGGGGCCAAAAACATTCAGTACTTC. Protein: CASSPSPAGVGAKNIQYF.